These 23 T cell receptor beta chains were sequenced from one sample in a study of cytomegalovirus exposure and HLA in healthy donors. It was with 60 Vbeta and 13 Jbeta primers that the PCR ran. TCRdb's copy holds only in-frame clones and misses some; the assay was immunoSEQ multiplex PCR. This table holds tens of thousands of clones. The sequenced sample was PBMCs. The receptors originated from a man aged 40-49 years in good health and CMV-seronegative.

The chain has TRBV7-9 and TRBJ2-7; TRBD1 might be the D (5 bases). The CDR3 totals 13 residues. V lost 5 bases, J lost 0 bases, and 8 bases lay in between. Germline lookup yields CDR1 SEHNR and CDR2 FQNEAQ (reference sequence). Here the CDR3 DNA reads TGTGCCAGCAGCAGGGGAAGCTCCTACGAGCAGTACTTC. Its protein is CASSRGSSYEQYF.

This chain links TRBV2 with TRBJ1-1; no clear D. The V gene lost 7 bases and the J gene lost 5 bases, with 14 bases spanning the gap. The CDR3 sequence is 13 residues long. In germline, CDR1 is SNHLY, CDR2 FYNNEI. The CDR3 DNA sequence: TGTGCCAGCATTGTCGCAGTCGGGACTGAAGCTTTCTTT. The encoded protein is CASIVAVGTEAFF.

The genes are TRBV30 and TRBJ1-6, with D uncertain. This CDR3 has 15 residues. Trimming took 7 bases from V and 18 from J, leaving 31 bases between them. CDR1 is GTSNPN and CDR2 is SVGIG in the germline V gene (reference sequence). The CDR3 DNA reads TGTGCCTCCCATGGAGTTAACCCGGATTTATTTCATTGCCACTTT. Residues: CASHGVNPDLFHCHF.

The chain couples TRBV7-9 to TRBJ1-1; 7 bases match TRBD1. The germline V gene has CDR1 SEHNR and CDR2 FQNEAQ (reference sequence). Unmatched junction bases numbered 13, after V lost 5 bases and J lost 4 bases. CDR3 size: 16 residues. CDR3 bases: TGTGCCAGCAGCCCAAACAGACAGGGTCGGGGCACTGAAGCTTTCTTT. This translates into CASSPNRQGRGTEAFF.

The chain employs TRBV9 and TRBJ1-2; TRBD1 matches 7 bases. V gave up 3 bases and J gave up 0 bases; unmatched junction bases: 32. CDR1 SGDLS and CDR2 YYNGEE come from the germline V gene. The CDR3 is 24 residues long. CDR3 region: CASSARSDRESQPTLHQANYGYTF. CDR3 nucleotides: TGTGCCAGCAGCGCCCGTTCCGACAGGGAAAGTCAGCCAACACTTCATCAGGCTAACTATGGCTACACCTTC.

The chain joins TRBV19 to TRBJ1-6, with D maybe TRBD1 (5 bases). The CDR3 consists of 15 residues. Trimming removed 6 bases at V and 3 bases at J, with 12 bases between. CDR1 is LNHDA and CDR2 is SQIVND in the germline V gene (reference sequence). The CDR3: CASSTGILYNSPLHF. CDR3 coding DNA: TGTGCCAGTAGCACAGGAATTCTCTATAATTCACCCCTCCACTTT. Filled out from reference TRBV19 and TRBJ1-6, the complete variable domain reads DGGITQSPKYLFRKEGQNVTLSCEQNLNHDAMYWYRQDPGQGLRLIYYSQIVNDFQKGDIAEGYSVSREKKESFPLTVTSAQKNPTAFYLCASSTGILYNSPLHFGNGTRLTVT.

The rearrangement uses TRBV7-6 and TRBJ2-7; tentatively, D is TRBD1 (6 bases). Germline CDR1 and CDR2: SGHVS and FNYEAQ. The CDR3 covers 15 residues. Trimming removed 5 bases at V and 0 bases at J, with 14 bases between. Written as DNA, the CDR3 is TGTGCCAGCAGCCCACAGGGCCGGAGCTCCTACGAGCAGTACTTC. The encoded protein is CASSPQGRSSYEQYF.

The CDR3 loop reads CASSPTGTGDNEQFF. CDR3 DNA: TGTGCCAGCAGCCCAACGGGGACAGGCGACAATGAGCAGTTCTTC. The chain uses TRBV9 and TRBJ2-1, with 8 nucleotides matching TRBD1. J was trimmed by 5 bases and V by 4 bases; bases with no gene match: 8. The CDR3 is made up of 15 amino acids. Germline V gene lookup returns CDR1 SGDLS and CDR2 YYNGEE. The full variable domain, completed using reference TRBV9 and TRBJ2-1, is DSGVTQTPKHLITATGQRVTLRCSPRSGDLSVYWYQQSLDQGLQFLIQYYNGEERAKGNILERFSAQQFPDLHSELNLSSLELGDSALYFCASSPTGTGDNEQFFGPGTRLTVL.

The chain is built from TRBV2 and TRBJ2-3; weak D call: TRBD1 (6 bases). Per germline, CDR1 SNHLY and CDR2 FYNNEI. Trimming removed 4 bases from V and 6 bases from J, with 14 bases in between. The CDR3 length is 14 residues. The CDR3 nucleotides read TGTGCCAGCAGTGGCACAGGGTATTTTGATACGCAGTATTTT. Residues: CASSGTGYFDTQYF.

The chain couples TRBV11-3 to TRBJ2-1; TRBD2 matches at 8 bases. Germline lookup yields CDR1 SGHNT and CDR2 YENEEA. V lost 6 bases to trimming and J lost 9 bases; unmatched junction nucleotides: 1. The CDR3 contains 11 residues. The CDR3 protein is CASSREGEQFF. Written as DNA, the CDR3 is TGTGCCAGCAGTCGGGAGGGTGAGCAGTTCTTC.

The chain links TRBV5-1 to TRBJ1-4, with TRBD1 matching over 7 bases. The CDR3 is made up of 14 amino acids. The germline CDR1 and CDR2 sequences are SGHRS and YFSETQ. The V gene end was trimmed by 1 base and the J gene end by 6 bases; junction bases not matched to a gene: 3. CDR3 in amino acids: CASSLTGADEKLFF. CDR3 nucleotides: TGCGCCAGCAGCTTGACAGGGGCAGATGAAAAACTGTTTTTT.

The V gene is TRBV9, the J gene TRBJ1-2, with 8 positions matching TRBD1. This CDR3 has 16 residues. J lost 6 bases, V lost 2 bases, and 12 bases had no gene match. Germline V gene data show CDR1 as SGDLS and CDR2 as YYNGEE. The CDR3, as DNA: TGTGCCAGCAGCGTTTCTCCTAGGACAGGGTGGGATGGCTACACCTTC. Translating gives CASSVSPRTGWDGYTF. The whole variable domain, remainder taken from reference TRBV9 and TRBJ1-2, is DSGVTQTPKHLITATGQRVTLRCSPRSGDLSVYWYQQSLDQGLQFLIQYYNGEERAKGNILERFSAQQFPDLHSELNLSSLELGDSALYFCASSVSPRTGWDGYTFGSGTRLTVV.

The V call is TRBV10-2, the J call TRBJ2-5; 13 bases line up with TRBD2. J was trimmed by 5 bases and V by 3 bases; bases with no gene match: 6. This CDR3 is built from 16 residues. Germline V gives CDR1 WSHSY, CDR2 SAAADI. The CDR3 protein is CASSDLGTSGVETQYF. CDR3 in DNA: TGCGCCAGCAGTGACCTAGGGACTAGCGGGGTTGAGACCCAGTACTTC.

This chain links TRBV30 with TRBJ1-5; D perhaps matches TRBD1 (5 bases). Trimming took off 0 bases at V and 3 bases at J, with 9 bases between the two ends. The CDR3 length is 14 residues. In germline, CDR1 is GTSNPN, CDR2 SVGIG (reference sequence). CDR3 protein: CAWSVGDFNQPQHF. The CDR3 region has the DNA TGTGCCTGGAGTGTAGGGGACTTCAATCAGCCCCAGCATTTT.

The V gene is TRBV18, the J gene TRBJ1-4; D gene uncertain. Per germline, CDR1 KGHSH and CDR2 LQKENI. The CDR3 runs to 14 residues. Trimming removed 0 bases at V and 8 bases at J, with 10 bases between. The CDR3 bases are TGTGCCAGCTCACCACCGTCCAACTCGGAAAAACTGTTTTTT. It specifies CASSPPSNSEKLFF. The full variable domain, rest sourced from reference TRBV18 and TRBJ1-4, is NAGVMQNPRHLVRRRGQEARLRCSPMKGHSHVYWYRQLPEEGLKFMVYLQKENIIDESGMPKERFSAEFPKEGPSILRIQQVVRGDSAAYFCASSPPSNSEKLFFGSGTQLSVL.

The chain recombines TRBV5-4 with TRBJ2-7; tentatively, D is TRBD1 (6 bases). This CDR3 comprises 13 residues. Germline CDR1 reads SGHNT; CDR2 reads YYREEE (reference sequence). Trimming removed 2 bases from V and 4 bases from J, with 10 bases in between. The chain's CDR3 is CASSLAGTYEQYF. The CDR3 coding sequence is TGTGCCAGCAGCTTAGCCGGGACATACGAGCAGTACTTC.

The rearrangement uses TRBV11-3 and TRBJ2-7, with D perhaps TRBD1 (6 bases). The ends were cut back, 2 bases at V and 5 bases at J, with 10 bases in the middle. CDR3 length: 13 amino acids. CDR1 SGHNT and CDR2 YENEEA come from the germline V gene. The CDR3 bases are TGTGCCAGCAGCTTATACAGGGATGACGAGCAGTACTTC. Protein: CASSLYRDDEQYF.

As concerns this clone: One junction end disagrees with the germline gene, perhaps due to a read error. This chain uses TRBV4-1 with TRBJ1-2; D perhaps matches TRBD1 (6 bases). CDR1 is MGHRA and CDR2 is YSYEKL in the germline V gene. This CDR3 comprises 13 residues. The CDR3 region is CASSQEGHYGHTF. DNA of the CDR3: TGCGCCAGCAGCCAAGAGGGACATTATGGCCACACCTTC.

CDR3 region: CASSLTGGTDTQYF. CDR3 sequence (DNA): TGTGCCAGCAGCTTGACAGGGGGCACAGATACGCAGTATTTT. The rearrangement uses TRBV7-9 and TRBJ2-3, with 8 bases lining up with TRBD1. CDR3 length: 14 amino acids. With V trimmed by 3 bases and J by 1 base, 0 bases remained unmatched. Germline CDR1 SEHNR, CDR2 FQNEAQ (reference sequence).

The V call is TRBV6-5, the J call TRBJ2-3, with D unclear. Trimming left V 2 bases short and J 5 bases short, with 8 bases between. Germline loops: CDR1 MNHEY, CDR2 SVGAGI. The CDR3 has 13 residues. Written as DNA, the CDR3 is TGTGCCAGCAGTTACGGTAGCCAAGATACGCAGTATTTT. Protein: CASSYGSQDTQYF.

The chain employs TRBV9 and TRBJ2-1, with 9 bases fitting TRBD1. The CDR3 spans 13 residues. Looked up from germline, CDR1 is SGDLS and CDR2 is YYNGEE. V lost 0 bases, J lost 9 bases, and 1 base stayed unmatched. The CDR3 here is CASSVGTGVEQFF. CDR3 nucleotide sequence: TGTGCCAGCAGCGTAGGGACAGGGGTTGAGCAGTTCTTC.

On this clone itself: Other nucleotide sequences in the sample specify the same CDR3. The chain joins TRBV29-1 to TRBJ1-1; D is undetermined. Deletions cut 3 bases from V and 7 bases from J, with 12 bases between. The length of the CDR3 is 12 residues. Germline values: CDR1 SQVTM, CDR2 ANQGSEA. CDR3 DNA sequence: TGCAGCGTTGAGGATCGGGGAAATGAAGCTTTCTTT. This translates into CSVEDRGNEAFF.

The genes are TRBV5-8 and TRBJ1-3; D not resolved. CDR1 SGHTS and CDR2 YDEGEE come from the germline V gene. Trimming shortened V by 4 bases and J by 0 bases, and 11 bases separated the two germline ends. This CDR3 is built from 15 residues. In DNA, the CDR3 is TGTGCCAGCAGCGCACCGGGAAGCTCTGGAAACACCATATATTTT. Translated: CASSAPGSSGNTIYF.